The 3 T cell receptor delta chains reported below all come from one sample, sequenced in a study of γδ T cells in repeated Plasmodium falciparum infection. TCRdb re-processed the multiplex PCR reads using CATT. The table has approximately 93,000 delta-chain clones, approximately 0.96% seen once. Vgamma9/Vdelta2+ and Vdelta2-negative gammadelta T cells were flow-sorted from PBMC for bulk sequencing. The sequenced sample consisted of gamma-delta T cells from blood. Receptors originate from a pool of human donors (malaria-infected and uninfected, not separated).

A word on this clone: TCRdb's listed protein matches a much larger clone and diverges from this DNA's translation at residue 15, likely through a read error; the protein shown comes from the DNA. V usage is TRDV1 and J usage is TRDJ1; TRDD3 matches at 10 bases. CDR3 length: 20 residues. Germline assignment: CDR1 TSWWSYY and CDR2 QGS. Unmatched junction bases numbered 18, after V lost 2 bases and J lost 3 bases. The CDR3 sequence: CALGEGSAWGIQAYADKLIF. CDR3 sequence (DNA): TGTGCTCTTGGGGAAGGTTCCGCGTGGGGGATACAGGCTTACGCCGATAAACTCATCTTT.

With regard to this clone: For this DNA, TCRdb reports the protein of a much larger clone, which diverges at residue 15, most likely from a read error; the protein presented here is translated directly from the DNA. The CDR3 loop is CALGKGSYGRVRLGFTDKLIF. CDR3 coding DNA: TGTGCTCTTGGGAAAGGCTCCTACGGGAGAGTACGATTAGGGTTCACCGATAAACTCATCTTT. The chain combines TRDV1 with TRDJ1, with TRDD2 as a possible D gene (6 bases). The J gene is absent in TCRdb and was assigned here via DNA matching to germline. The germline V and J ends were trimmed by 5 bases and 1 base, with 32 bases remaining between them. This CDR3 has 21 amino acids. Germline V CDR1 and CDR2: TSWWSYY, QGS.

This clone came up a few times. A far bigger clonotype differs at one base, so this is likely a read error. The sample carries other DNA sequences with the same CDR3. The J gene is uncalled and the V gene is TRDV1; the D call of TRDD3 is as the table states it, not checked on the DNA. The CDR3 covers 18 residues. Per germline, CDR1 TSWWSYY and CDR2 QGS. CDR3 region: CALGGKTSGWGIRGTLIF. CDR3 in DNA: TGTGCTCTTGGGGGAAAAACCTCCGGCTGGGGGATACGCGGGACCCTGATCTTC.